This TCR beta chain stems from a study of early T cells in non-severe SARS-CoV-2 infection. Study-level background: Chains stayed unpaired after sequencing of bulk RNA from unsorted whole blood. Findings and limits, study-wide: Anti-spike CD8 specificities were favored by VDJdb matching, whose results missed private and CD4 specificities.

MiXCR, applied by TCRdb to the 5' RACE reads, yields one record per CDR3 protein. Of about 48,000 distinct CDR3 sequences in the sample, 6.2% were seen once. This clonotype was seen only a few times. What it binds is unknown. The CDR3 runs 14 residues. CDR1 is DFQATT, CDR2 SNEGSKA, per germline (reference sequence). Trimming took 3 bases from V and 2 from J, leaving 12 bases between them. The starting material was whole blood, obtained at baseline. The chain links TRBV20-1 to TRBJ2-3; no clear D gene. This TCR derives from an adult who was a healthcare worker with PCR-confirmed SARS-CoV-2 infection or an uninfected control (not recorded which). The CDR3 DNA follows: TGCAGTGCTAGCATAGACACGAACACAGATACGCAGTATTTT. Translating it yields CSASIDTNTDTQYF.